This T cell receptor beta chain was identified during a study of cytomegalovirus exposure and HLA in healthy donors. Broader study findings: Some highly shared sequence variants likely arose as a pipeline artifact.

Concerning this clone: The antigen remains undetermined.

The PCR used 60 Vbeta and 13 Jbeta primers. This table comes from immunoSEQ multiplex PCR, and its TCRdb copy is limited to in-frame clones, with some not included. The sample lists 150,000 to 200,000 clones, around 80% seen once, with more than 1.5% in the top ten. Germline CDR1 MNHNS, CDR2 SASEGT. Trimming shortened V by 3 bases and J by 0 bases, and 15 bases separated the two germline ends. The CDR3 runs to 16 residues. This TCR derives from a woman aged 18-30 years in good health and CMV-seronegative. The chain recombines TRBV6-1 with TRBJ2-7, with D possibly being TRBD1 (6 bases). The sample comprised PBMCs. CDR3 nucleotide sequence: TGTGCCAGCAGTGATTACAGGGAGACAGGCTCCTACGAGCAGTACTTC. This encodes CASSDYRETGSYEQYF.